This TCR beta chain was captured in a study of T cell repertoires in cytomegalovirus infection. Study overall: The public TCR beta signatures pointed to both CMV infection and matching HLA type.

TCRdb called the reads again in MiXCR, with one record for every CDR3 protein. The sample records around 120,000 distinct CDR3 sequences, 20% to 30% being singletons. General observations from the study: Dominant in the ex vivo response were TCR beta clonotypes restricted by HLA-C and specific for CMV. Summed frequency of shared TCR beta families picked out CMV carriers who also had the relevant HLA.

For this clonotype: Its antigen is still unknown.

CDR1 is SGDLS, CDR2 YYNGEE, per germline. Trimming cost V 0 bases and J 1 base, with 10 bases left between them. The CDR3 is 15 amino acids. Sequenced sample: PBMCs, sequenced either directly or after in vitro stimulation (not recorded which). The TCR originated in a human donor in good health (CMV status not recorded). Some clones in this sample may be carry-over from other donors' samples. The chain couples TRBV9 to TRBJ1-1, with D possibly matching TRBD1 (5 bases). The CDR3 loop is CASSVVGTGNTEAFF. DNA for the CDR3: TGTGCCAGCAGCGTAGTAGGGACGGGGAACACTGAAGCTTTCTTT.